This T cell receptor beta chain was profiled in a study of cytomegalovirus exposure and HLA in healthy donors. Notes on the study in general: Later, an analysis found that common viral pathogens appeared to be linked with several of the most significant clusters. Presence/absence results assume similar sequencing depth per donor, which may not hold.

V was trimmed by 3 bases and J by 7 bases, leaving 12 bases between them. Per the germline V gene, CDR1 is SEHNR and CDR2 is FQNEAQ (reference sequence). The CDR3 totals 13 residues. This clone has only a few counts. Its matching antigen is unknown. The PCR made use of 60 Vbeta and 13 Jbeta primers. The data were produced by immunoSEQ multiplex PCR, yet TCRdb's version contains in-frame clones alone and is incomplete. The sample lists roughly 100,000 clones, over 9% seen once, with 5.8% in the top ten. The origin of this receptor is a middle-aged man in good health and CMV-seropositive. Sample: PBMCs. The chain links TRBV7-9 to TRBJ1-2; D may be TRBD1 (6 bases). CDR3 amino acids: CASSFRTGFGYTF. CDR3 nucleotides: TGTGCCAGCAGCTTCCGAACAGGGTTTGGCTACACCTTC.